A single sample is the source of the 23 T cell receptor beta chains below, sequenced in a study of control samples from healthy donors and cancer patients. Method: immunoSEQ multiplex PCR; TCRdb's copy keeps in-frame clones and lacks some. The sample carries approximately 9,900 clones, over 75% recorded once. Sequencing was done on a sample of PBMCs. The receptor source for this set is a man in his fifties or sixties with colorectal cancer.

The rearrangement links TRBV5-4 to TRBJ2-7; 12 bases are shared with TRBD1. J gave up 4 bases and V 4 bases, and 12 bases lay outside the gene matches. CDR3 length: 17 amino acids. Per the germline V gene, CDR1 is SGHNT and CDR2 is YYREEE (reference sequence). The CDR3 DNA sequence: TGTGCCAGCAGCCCAACCGGGACAGGGGGCTTTGTATACGAGCAGTACTTC. This gives the protein CASSPTGTGGFVYEQYF.

This clone was detected once. This chain uses TRBV6-1 with TRBJ1-4; 8 bases align to TRBD1. Trimming cost V 2 bases and J 13 bases; bases outside gene matches: 3. This CDR3 has 12 residues. The germline gives CDR1 MNHNS, CDR2 SASEGT. The CDR3 region has the DNA TGTGCCAGCAGTGAAATGCAGGGGGCACTGTTTTTT. Protein sequence: CASSEMQGALFF.

The gene calls are TRBV28 and TRBJ1-2; D unclear. The CDR3 is 16 amino acids. The V end lost 8 bases, the J end lost 4 bases, and 23 bases lay between the germline ends. Germline-derived CDR1 and CDR2 are MDHEN and SYDVKM. The CDR3 nucleotides read TGTGCCAGCGAGGGTTTAGGGAGTCCGATCGGCTATGGCTACACCTTC. Its translation: CASEGLGSPIGYGYTF.

The chain employs TRBV5-8 and TRBJ1-1, with 7 nucleotides matching TRBD1. With V trimmed by 3 bases and J by 0 bases, 20 bases remained unmatched. Germline values: CDR1 SGHTS, CDR2 YDEGEE. The CDR3 spans 20 residues. The CDR3 sequence: CASSSPSLRAGGSMNTEAFF. The CDR3 DNA reads TGTGCCAGCAGCTCGCCATCACTTCGAGCAGGGGGGAGTATGAACACTGAAGCTTTCTTT.

The rearrangement joins TRBV3-1 (or the pseudogene TRBV3-2) to TRBJ2-7; no reliable D call. CDR1 LGHDT and CDR2 YNNKEL come from the germline V gene (reference sequence). CDR3 size: 14 residues. Trimming pared 0 bases from V and 4 bases from J, leaving 10 bases between. The CDR3 coding sequence is TGTGCCAGCAGCCAAGATACCTCCATGTACGAGCAGTACTTC. It specifies CASSQDTSMYEQYF.

Here the CDR3 reads CASSPLMGQVIGNEQFF. DNA for the CDR3: TGTGCCAGCTCACCACTGATGGGACAGGTCATTGGGAATGAGCAGTTCTTC. The rearrangement joins TRBV18 to TRBJ2-1; TRBD1 matches at 8 bases. The CDR3 is 17 amino acids. The germline V gene encodes CDR1 KGHSH and CDR2 LQKENI. J lost 7 bases, V lost 1 base, and 12 bases had no gene match. Filled out from reference TRBV18 and TRBJ2-1, the complete variable domain reads NAGVMQNPRHLVRRRGQEARLRCSPMKGHSHVYWYRQLPEEGLKFMVYLQKENIIDESGMPKERFSAEFPKEGPSILRIQQVVRGDSAAYFCASSPLMGQVIGNEQFFGPGTRLTVL.

The V and J genes are TRBV5-5 and TRBJ1-5; D is ambiguous. CDR1 is SGHKS and CDR2 is YYEKEE in the germline V gene (reference sequence). This CDR3 is built from 15 residues. V dropped 2 bases and J dropped 0 bases, with 9 bases sitting between them. CDR3 nucleotide sequence: TGTGCCAGCAGCTTCACAGATTATAGCAATCAGCCCCAGCATTTT. Its translation: CASSFTDYSNQPQHF.

V gene TRBV6-2 or TRBV6-3 combines with J gene TRBJ1-5; no definite D call. Deletions cut 2 bases from V and 2 bases from J, with 19 bases between. Germline assignment: CDR1 MNHEY and CDR2 SVGEGT. The CDR3 has 18 amino acids. This CDR3 is CASSYTLDGVKRNQPQHF. CDR3 in DNA: TGTGCCAGCAGTTACACGTTGGACGGAGTTAAGCGCAATCAGCCCCAGCATTTT.

The genes are TRBV9 and TRBJ1-3, with D hard to call. The germline gives CDR1 SGDLS, CDR2 YYNGEE. This CDR3 spans 15 amino acids. Trimming took 3 bases from V and 0 from J, leaving 10 bases between them. The CDR3 DNA reads TGTGCCAGCAGCGCGCTTCTGAGCTCTGGAAACACCATATATTTT. Its protein is CASSALLSSGNTIYF.

V gene TRBV9 combines with J gene TRBJ1-1, with unresolved D. This CDR3 has 13 amino acids. Germline CDR1 is SGDLS and CDR2 is YYNGEE. Trimming shortened V by 4 bases and J by 5 bases, and 12 bases separated the two germline ends. The CDR3 region is CASSFTSGTEAFF. As DNA, the CDR3 is TGTGCCAGCAGCTTCACGTCGGGTACTGAAGCTTTCTTT.

DNA for the CDR3: TGTGCCAGCAGCCCCCCGCCCAATACTAATGAAAAACTGTTTTTT. It encodes CASSPPPNTNEKLFF. The chain recombines TRBV3-1 (or the pseudogene TRBV3-2) with TRBJ1-4; no reliable D call. V dropped 4 bases and J dropped 2 bases, with 11 bases sitting between them. CDR3 size: 15 residues. Germline CDR1 LGHDT, CDR2 YNNKEL (reference sequence).

This chain uses TRBV9 with TRBJ2-3; 7 bases line up with TRBD2. The germline V gene encodes CDR1 SGDLS and CDR2 YYNGEE. This CDR3 contains 18 residues. After removal of 7 bases from V and 0 bases from J, the junction contained 17 bases not matched to a gene. The chain's CDR3 is CASGREGSSQYSTDTQYF. CDR3 DNA sequence: TGTGCCAGCGGCAGGGAGGGTAGCAGTCAATATAGCACAGATACGCAGTATTTT. Supplemented by reference TRBV9 and TRBJ2-3, the full variable domain reads DSGVTQTPKHLITATGQRVTLRCSPRSGDLSVYWYQQSLDQGLQFLIQYYNGEERAKGNILERFSAQQFPDLHSELNLSSLELGDSALYFCASGREGSSQYSTDTQYFGPGTRLTVL.

This clone occurred a few times. This sequence joins TRBV11-2 and TRBJ2-6, with D hard to call. Germline values: CDR1 SGHAT, CDR2 FQNNGV. V was pared by 2 bases and J by 0 bases, with 5 bases between. The CDR3 is made up of 15 amino acids. CDR3 DNA sequence: TGTGCCAGCAGCTTACAAGTCTCTGGGGCCAACGTCCTGACTTTC. Translation: CASSLQVSGANVLTF.

This chain links TRBV30 with TRBJ2-7; D is unclear. The germline V and J ends were trimmed by 0 bases and 4 bases, with 7 bases remaining between them. The CDR3 totals 12 residues. Germline lookup yields CDR1 GTSNPN and CDR2 SVGIG (reference sequence). CDR3 amino acids: CAWSVLGYEQYF. DNA for the CDR3: TGTGCCTGGAGTGTACTCGGATACGAGCAGTACTTC. The full variable domain, with the rest looked up from reference TRBV30 and TRBJ2-7, is SQTIHQWPATLVQPVGSPLSLECTVEGTSNPNLYWYRQAAGRGLQLLFYSVGIGQISSEVPQNLSASRPQDRQFILSSKKLLLSDSGFYLCAWSVLGYEQYFGPGTRLTVT.

V usage is TRBV5-5 and J usage is TRBJ1-3; D call uncertain. The CDR3 has 15 residues. V lost 2 bases and J 0 bases, leaving 9 bases between the germline ends. CDR1 is SGHKS and CDR2 is YYEKEE in the germline V gene (reference sequence). The CDR3 reads CASSLYPSSGNTIYF. The CDR3 nucleotides read TGTGCCAGCAGCTTATACCCGAGCTCTGGAAACACCATATATTTT.

DNA for the CDR3: TGTGCCAGCAGCTTCGGCCGAAAGGGCGAGCAGTACTTC. Protein: CASSFGRKGEQYF. The chain has TRBV11-3 and TRBJ2-7; D call uncertain. V was clipped by 3 bases and J by 6 bases, with 12 bases between them. The germline gives CDR1 SGHNT, CDR2 YENEEA. This CDR3 is built from 13 residues.

The chain links TRBV12-5 to TRBJ2-3; possible D gene TRBD2, 6 bases. The V gene lost 7 bases and the J gene lost 5 bases, with 16 bases spanning the gap. There are 14 residues in the CDR3. Germline assignment: CDR1 LGHNT and CDR2 FRNRAP. In DNA form, the CDR3 reads TGTGCTAGTGCCCTTAGGGAGGTGGTAGATACGCAGTATTTT. Its translation is CASALREVVDTQYF.

The chain carries TRBV3-1 (or the pseudogene TRBV3-2) and TRBJ2-1; D unclear. Trimming took off 0 bases at V and 5 bases at J, with 8 bases between the two ends. Germline V CDR1 and CDR2: LGHDT, YNNKEL (reference sequence). This CDR3 is built from 14 residues. The CDR3 is CASSQDQRNNEQFF. The CDR3 nucleotides are TGTGCCAGCAGCCAAGATCAGCGTAACAATGAGCAGTTCTTC.

This clone was seen only once. The chain joins TRBV7-2 to TRBJ1-1, with a weak D call TRBD1 (6 bases). This CDR3 spans 14 amino acids. The V end lost 1 base, the J end lost 1 base, and 7 bases lay between the germline ends. Germline-derived CDR1 and CDR2 are SGHTA and FQGNSA. The CDR3 is CASSLDRENTEAFF. The CDR3 nucleotides read TGTGCCAGCAGCTTAGACAGGGAGAACACTGAAGCTTTCTTT.

The rearrangement joins TRBV28 to TRBJ2-5; D might be TRBD2 (6 bases). Trimming cost V 4 bases and J 2 bases, with 17 bases left between them. CDR3 length: 16 amino acids. Germline CDR1 MDHEN, CDR2 SYDVKM. CDR3 sequence: CASSSGDGISQETQYF. CDR3 bases: TGTGCCAGCAGTTCGGGGGACGGGATTTCTCAAGAGACCCAGTACTTC.

This CDR3 reads CASSPTGGANTGELFF. Here the CDR3 DNA reads TGTGCCAGCAGCCCGACCGGGGGGGCCAACACCGGGGAGCTGTTTTTT. The chain has TRBV7-9 and TRBJ2-2; TRBD2 matches at 8 bases. CDR1 SEHNR and CDR2 FQNEAQ come from the germline V gene (reference sequence). This CDR3 contains 16 residues. V lost 5 bases and J lost 2; bases outside the gene matches: 7.

The chain links TRBV4-3 to TRBJ2-7; tentative D call: TRBD2 (5 bases). This CDR3 contains 16 residues. Per the germline V gene, CDR1 is LGHNA and CDR2 is YSLEER. V was cut by 1 base and J by 3 bases, with 16 bases left in between. The CDR3 protein is CASSQVAQLGVYEQYF. In DNA form, the CDR3 reads TGCGCCAGCAGCCAAGTCGCACAGCTCGGGGTCTACGAGCAGTACTTC.

The chain combines TRBV30 with TRBJ1-6, with D tentatively TRBD1 (6 bases). This CDR3 spans 13 amino acids. The germline V gene encodes CDR1 GTSNPN and CDR2 SVGIG (reference sequence). This CDR3 is CVGQSSYNSPLHF. In DNA form, the CDR3 reads TGTGTTGGACAGAGCTCCTATAATTCACCCCTCCACTTT.